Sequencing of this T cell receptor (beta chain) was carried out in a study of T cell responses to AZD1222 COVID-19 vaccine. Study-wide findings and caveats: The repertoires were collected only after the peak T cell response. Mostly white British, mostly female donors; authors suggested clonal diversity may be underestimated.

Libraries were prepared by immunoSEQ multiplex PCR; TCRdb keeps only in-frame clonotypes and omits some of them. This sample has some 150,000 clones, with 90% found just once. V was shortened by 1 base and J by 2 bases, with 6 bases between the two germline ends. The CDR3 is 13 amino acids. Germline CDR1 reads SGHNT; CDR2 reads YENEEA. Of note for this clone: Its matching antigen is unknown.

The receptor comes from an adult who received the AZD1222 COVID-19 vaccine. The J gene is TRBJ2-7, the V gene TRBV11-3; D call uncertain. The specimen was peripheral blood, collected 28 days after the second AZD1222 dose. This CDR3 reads CASSLGRTYEQYF. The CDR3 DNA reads TGTGCCAGCAGCTTAGGTCGAACCTACGAGCAGTACTTC.